The next 29 T cell receptor beta chains were all read from a single sample in a study of blood T cell repertoires in COVID-19. The method was immunoSEQ multiplex PCR; TCRdb's version includes in-frame clones alone and lacks a portion of them. The data hold hundreds of thousands of clones, with 75% to 90% observed a single time. Sequences were obtained from PBMCs or T cells enriched from blood (not recorded which). The source is a woman aged 55-69 years who had recovered from COVID-19.

The chain uses TRBV6-5 and TRBJ2-6, with TRBD2 as a possible D gene (5 bases). Germline V gene data show CDR1 as MNHEY and CDR2 as SVGAGI. V lost 6 bases and J lost 2, with 11 bases in between. The CDR3 runs 15 residues. CDR3 bases: TGTGCCAGCAGACCCGGGAATACTGGGGCCAACGTCCTGACTTTC. Protein product: CASRPGNTGANVLTF.

The J gene is TRBJ2-6, the V gene TRBV9; TRBD1 might be the D (8 bases). This CDR3 is built from 19 residues. V was trimmed by 2 bases and J by 0 bases, leaving 18 bases between them. CDR1 and CDR2 (germline): SGDLS, YYNGEE. The CDR3 sequence is CASSVRGQGGSSGANVLTF. The CDR3 DNA is TGTGCCAGCAGCGTCCGAGGACAGGGCGGGAGCTCTGGGGCCAACGTCCTGACTTTC.

This chain joins TRBV24-1 and TRBJ1-2; D not certain. In germline, CDR1 is KGHDR, CDR2 SFDVKD. Trimming stripped 1 base from V and 8 bases from J, with 13 bases between. The CDR3 extends over 14 amino acids. CDR3 residues: CATSDLASAGGYTF. The CDR3 nucleotides read TGTGCCACCAGTGATTTAGCCAGCGCGGGAGGCTACACCTTC.

Only a few counts were recorded for this clone. The chain joins TRBV2 to TRBJ2-2; 9 bases agree with TRBD1. The CDR3 covers 15 residues. J gave up 2 bases and V 7 bases, and 5 bases lay outside the gene matches. Germline CDR1 reads SNHLY; CDR2 reads FYNNEI. Here the CDR3 DNA reads TGTGCCAGCATCCGGGACAGGGTAAACACCGGGGAGCTGTTTTTT. It encodes CASIRDRVNTGELFF.

The DNA for the CDR3 is TGCGCCAGCAGCCTCGACGGGGTCACTGAAGCTTTCTTT. This codes for CASSLDGVTEAFF. The chain employs TRBV4-1 and TRBJ1-1; unclear D gene. CDR3 length: 13 residues. Germline V lookup: CDR1 MGHRA, CDR2 YSYEKL. V was trimmed by 4 bases and J by 4 bases, leaving 10 bases between them.

This CDR3 is CAMRGPANSPLHF. The CDR3 coding sequence is TGTGCCATGCGAGGTCCAGCTAATTCACCCCTCCACTTT. The chain has TRBV10-3 and TRBJ1-6; D is ambiguous. The CDR3 covers 13 residues. From germline, CDR1 is ENHRY and CDR2 SYGVKD. With 9 bases removed from V and 6 bases from J, the gap between germline ends came to 12 bases.

In this sample, this clone turned up once. The chain has TRBV27 and TRBJ1-5; the match to TRBD1 covers 8 bases. The trim removed 8 bases at V and 4 bases at J, leaving 7 bases unmatched. The CDR3 sequence is 14 residues long. Germline CDR1 and CDR2: MNHEY and SMNVEV (reference sequence). CDR3 loop: CASRGTGANQPQHF. Here the CDR3 DNA reads TGTGCCAGCCGAGGGACAGGTGCAAATCAGCCCCAGCATTTT.

This clone was seen a few times. The V call is TRBV3-1 (or the pseudogene TRBV3-2), the J call TRBJ1-6; 8 nucleotides match TRBD1. V lost 3 bases, J lost 6 bases, and 4 bases stayed unmatched. The CDR3 consists of 15 residues. The V gene's germline CDR1 is LGHDT and CDR2 YNNKEL (reference sequence). The CDR3 DNA sequence: TGTGCCAGCAGCCACGACAGGGGACCTAATTCACCCCTCCACTTT. Its protein product is CASSHDRGPNSPLHF.

The CDR3 here is CASSPLQGSRGYTF. For the CDR3, the DNA is TGTGCCAGCAGCCCATTACAGGGTTCGAGAGGCTACACCTTC. The chain employs TRBV5-6 and TRBJ1-2, with TRBD1 as a possible D gene (6 bases). The CDR3 has 14 residues. V was shortened by 4 bases and J by 8 bases, with 18 bases between the two germline ends. Germline V gene data show CDR1 as SGHDT and CDR2 as YYEEEE.

The V and J genes are TRBV10-3 and TRBJ2-5; 7 positions match TRBD1. The V gene end was trimmed by 3 bases and the J gene end by 5 bases; junction bases not matched to a gene: 9. This CDR3 contains 15 residues. Germline-derived CDR1 and CDR2 are ENHRY and SYGVKD. Written as DNA, the CDR3 is TGTGCCATCAGTGACCCTACAGGGGCCAGCGAGACCCAGTACTTC. Translation: CAISDPTGASETQYF.

The rearrangement joins TRBV20-1 to TRBJ1-1; 7 nucleotides match TRBD1. The germline CDR1 and CDR2 sequences are DFQATT and SNEGSKA (reference sequence). The CDR3 contains 13 residues. With V trimmed by 3 bases and J by 3 bases, 4 bases remained unmatched. The CDR3 is CSASEGAYTEAFF. DNA of the CDR3: TGCAGTGCTAGTGAGGGGGCGTACACTGAAGCTTTCTTT.

V usage is TRBV6-5 and J usage is TRBJ2-7; maybe TRBD2 (5 bases). Germline CDR1 and CDR2: MNHEY and SVGAGI. The CDR3 spans 14 residues. V was pared by 3 bases and J by 0 bases, with 9 bases between. The CDR3 protein is CASSYSGFSYEQYF. CDR3 coding DNA: TGTGCCAGCAGTTATTCGGGATTCTCCTACGAGCAGTACTTC.

The J gene is TRBJ2-2, the V gene TRBV9, with TRBD1 matching 9 bases. J lost 4 bases, V lost 3 bases, and 7 bases had no gene match. This CDR3 is 16 amino acids long. Germline assignment: CDR1 SGDLS and CDR2 YYNGEE. The CDR3: CASSEGTGLGTGELFF. The CDR3, as DNA: TGTGCCAGCAGCGAGGGGACAGGGTTAGGCACCGGGGAGCTGTTTTTT.

In regard to this clone: Other DNA variants within this sample encode the same CDR3. This CDR3 is CASSIGQGGGYTF. The CDR3 DNA reads as TGCGCCAGCAGCATCGGACAGGGGGGCGGCTACACCTTC. This chain joins TRBV5-1 and TRBJ1-2; 10 bases line up with TRBD1. CDR3 length: 13 residues. The junction had 5 bases not matched to a gene; V was cut back by 4 bases and J by 8 bases. Looked up from germline, CDR1 is SGHRS and CDR2 is YFSETQ.

The chain couples TRBV6-5 to TRBJ1-4, with D possibly being TRBD1 (5 bases). Germline CDR1 is MNHEY and CDR2 is SVGAGI. The CDR3 extends over 14 amino acids. V gave up 4 bases and J gave up 5 bases, with 11 bases separating them. This chain's CDR3 is CASSLTAQNEKLFF. The DNA for the CDR3 is TGTGCCAGCAGTTTGACAGCCCAAAATGAAAAACTGTTTTTT.

This clone was seen once. The chain has TRBV10-3 and TRBJ1-1; D possibly corresponds to TRBD1 (5 bases). V lost 4 bases and J 4 bases, leaving 16 bases between the germline ends. CDR1 ENHRY and CDR2 SYGVKD come from the germline V gene. CDR3 length equals 15 residues. CDR3 bases: TGTGCCATCAGTGGGGGTGGAAGGGGAGGCACTGAAGCTTTCTTT. Its translation: CAISGGGRGGTEAFF.

This clone was seen just once. The same CDR3 also results from other DNA sequences found in this sample. The gene calls are TRBV5-1 and TRBJ2-3; D possibly corresponds to TRBD2 (5 bases). This CDR3 has 14 residues. CDR1 is SGHRS, CDR2 YFSETQ, per germline. Deletions cut 0 bases from V and 1 base from J, with 6 bases between. The DNA for the CDR3 is TGCGCCAGCAGCTTGGCCGGGGGCACAGATACGCAGTATTTT. Translation gives CASSLAGGTDTQYF.

The V call is TRBV19, the J call TRBJ1-1; D is unclear. The CDR3 runs to 16 residues. The germline V and J ends were trimmed by 5 bases and 5 bases, with 21 bases remaining between them. Germline V lookup: CDR1 LNHDA, CDR2 SQIVND (reference sequence). Here the CDR3 reads CASSRWLRSDLTEAFF. In nucleotides, the CDR3 is TGTGCCAGTAGTCGGTGGTTGAGGAGCGACCTTACTGAAGCTTTCTTT.

The chain couples TRBV29-1 to TRBJ1-2; TRBD1 agrees at 8 bases. Germline CDR1 is SQVTM and CDR2 is ANQGSEA. This CDR3 has 11 residues. After removal of 6 bases from V and 6 bases from J, the junction contained 3 bases not matched to a gene. DNA for the CDR3: TGCAGCGTGGGACAGGCTCATGGCTACACCTTC. Amino acids: CSVGQAHGYTF.

The chain is built from TRBV5-1 and TRBJ1-3; D remains unclear. Germline assignment: CDR1 SGHRS and CDR2 YFSETQ. Deletions cut 5 bases from V and 0 bases from J, with 15 bases between. The CDR3 consists of 16 residues. The CDR3 bases are TGCGCCAGCAGTCTCATGGGCCGTGACTCTGGAAACACCATATATTTT. Translating gives CASSLMGRDSGNTIYF.

The CDR3 is CASSYRGLTDTQYF. Here the CDR3 DNA reads TGTGCCAGCAGTTATAGGGGTCTAACAGATACGCAGTATTTT. The chain joins TRBV6-5 to TRBJ2-3, with a tentative D call TRBD1 (5 bases). Germline V CDR1 and CDR2: MNHEY, SVGAGI. Trimming took off 3 bases at V and 3 bases at J, with 10 bases between the two ends. The CDR3 length is 14 residues.

This clone was detected once. V is TRBV5-1 and J is TRBJ2-3; TRBD2 matches 9 bases. Trimming cost V 0 bases and J 2 bases; bases outside gene matches: 10. Germline assignment: CDR1 SGHRS and CDR2 YFSETQ. The CDR3 runs to 18 residues. CDR3 in DNA: TGCGCCAGCAGCTTGGCCCAAGTATTAGCGGGGGACACAGATACGCAGTATTTT. As protein: CASSLAQVLAGDTDTQYF.

This clone is a singleton in its sample. This chain uses TRBV2 with TRBJ1-6, with unresolved D. There are 15 residues in the CDR3. Trimming left V 4 bases short and J 6 bases short, with 13 bases between. CDR1 and CDR2 (germline): SNHLY, FYNNEI. The CDR3 DNA follows: TGTGCCAGCAGTGTTGGGAGGGAAGCTAATTCACCCCTCCACTTT. This encodes CASSVGREANSPLHF. The full variable domain, with the rest looked up from reference TRBV2 and TRBJ1-6, is EPEVTQTPSHQVTQMGQEVILRCVPISNHLYFYWYRQILGQKVEFLVSFYNNEISEKSEIFDDQFSVERPDGSNFTLKIRSTKLEDSAMYFCASSVGREANSPLHFGNGTRLTVT.

This sequence joins TRBV11-2 and TRBJ2-7; the match to TRBD1 covers 9 bases. CDR1 is SGHAT and CDR2 is FQNNGV in the germline V gene. CDR3 length equals 15 residues. V shed 4 bases and J 4 bases; nucleotides not matched to a gene: 8. CDR3 DNA: TGTGCCAGCAGCTCCCTAGGGACAGGGAGATACGAGCAGTACGTC. It yields the protein CASSSLGTGRYEQYV.

The chain uses TRBV6-2 or TRBV6-3 and TRBJ1-5; 7 nucleotides line up with TRBD1. This CDR3 is built from 16 residues. Germline assignment: CDR1 MNHEY and CDR2 SVGEGT. V lost 2 bases and J lost 0; bases outside the gene matches: 4. The CDR3 region is CASSYLTGISNQPQHF. The CDR3 DNA reads TGTGCCAGCAGTTACCTGACAGGGATTAGCAATCAGCCCCAGCATTTT.

This chain joins TRBV7-2 and TRBJ2-2; D is unclear. The CDR3 length is 14 residues. V lost 3 bases to trimming and J lost 5 bases, with 10 bases between them. Germline assignment: CDR1 SGHTA and CDR2 FQGNSA. As DNA, the CDR3 is TGTGCCAGCAGCTTTAGCCCCGGGACCGGGGAGCTGTTTTTT. It is translated as CASSFSPGTGELFF.

The chain is built from TRBV15 and TRBJ2-1, with a tentative D call TRBD1 (6 bases). In germline, CDR1 is LNHNV, CDR2 YYDKDF (reference sequence). Trimming removed 3 bases from V and 3 bases from J, with 12 bases in between. The CDR3 runs 15 residues. The CDR3 DNA is TGTGCCACCAGCAGTACCGACAGGATCTACAATGAGCAGTTCTTC. It is translated as CATSSTDRIYNEQFF.

The gene calls are TRBV3-1 (or the pseudogene TRBV3-2) and TRBJ1-1; possible D gene TRBD1, 6 bases. This CDR3 is built from 13 residues. Trimming removed 4 bases at V and 7 bases at J, with 13 bases between. CDR1 is LGHDT and CDR2 is YNNKEL in the germline V gene (reference sequence). The DNA of the CDR3 is TGTGCCAGCAGCCTTGGGGGCTTGGGTGAAGCTTTCTTT. Its translation: CASSLGGLGEAFF.

This chain uses TRBV25-1 with TRBJ1-1; D not certain. Trimming shortened V by 7 bases and J by 1 base, and 13 bases separated the two germline ends. The CDR3 is 14 residues long. Per germline, CDR1 MGHDK and CDR2 SYGVNS. CDR3: CASTSWQKNTEAFF. CDR3 DNA sequence: TGTGCCAGCACAAGTTGGCAGAAGAACACTGAAGCTTTCTTT.